This T cell receptor (beta chain) was profiled in a study of high-grade serous ovarian cancer treatment subgroups. The tumor samples were collected prior to definitive surgery or chemotherapy. Findings and caveats of the study: These tumor repertoires lack spatial information from bulk sequencing.

The method was immunoSEQ multiplex PCR; TCRdb's version includes in-frame clones alone and lacks a portion of them. The data show around 9,500 clones, about 88% seen once. The CDR3 extends over 14 amino acids. V lost 0 bases and J lost 6, with 12 bases in between. CDR1 and CDR2 (germline): SGDLS, YYNGEE. Notes on this clone: Its antigen remains unknown.

Sequencing was done on a sample of tumor tissue. The sequence was collected from a human donor with high-grade serous ovarian cancer. V gene TRBV9 combines with J gene TRBJ1-2; D may be TRBD1 (5 bases). CDR3: CASSVGAGTNGYTF. The CDR3 DNA reads TGTGCCAGCAGCGTAGGAGCAGGGACTAATGGCTACACCTTC.